The following is a T cell receptor beta chain sequence with its context. What it recognizes is unknown. Here immunoSEQ multiplex PCR was the method, and the copy in TCRdb shows in-frame clones only, minus some. The repertoire consists of fewer than 150,000 clones, with around 90% occurring once and the leading ten covering 4.5% to 6.5%. The data were taken from a study of T cell responses to AZD1222 COVID-19 vaccine. Study findings and constraints: Vaccine-related CD4 TCRs covered spike, predominating at 160-218 and 743-854.

Germline assignment: CDR1 SEHNR and CDR2 FQNEAQ (reference sequence). The CDR3 consists of 13 residues. Trimming took 5 bases from V and 11 from J, leaving 18 bases between them. The input for sequencing was peripheral blood, taken 28 days after the second AZD1222 dose. The genes are TRBV7-9 and TRBJ1-1, with D perhaps matching TRBD1 (5 bases). The TCR originated in an adult who received the AZD1222 COVID-19 vaccine. For the CDR3, the DNA is TGTGCCAGCAGCCCCGAGGGACCAGTGGTCGCTTTCTTT. This gives the protein CASSPEGPVVAFF.